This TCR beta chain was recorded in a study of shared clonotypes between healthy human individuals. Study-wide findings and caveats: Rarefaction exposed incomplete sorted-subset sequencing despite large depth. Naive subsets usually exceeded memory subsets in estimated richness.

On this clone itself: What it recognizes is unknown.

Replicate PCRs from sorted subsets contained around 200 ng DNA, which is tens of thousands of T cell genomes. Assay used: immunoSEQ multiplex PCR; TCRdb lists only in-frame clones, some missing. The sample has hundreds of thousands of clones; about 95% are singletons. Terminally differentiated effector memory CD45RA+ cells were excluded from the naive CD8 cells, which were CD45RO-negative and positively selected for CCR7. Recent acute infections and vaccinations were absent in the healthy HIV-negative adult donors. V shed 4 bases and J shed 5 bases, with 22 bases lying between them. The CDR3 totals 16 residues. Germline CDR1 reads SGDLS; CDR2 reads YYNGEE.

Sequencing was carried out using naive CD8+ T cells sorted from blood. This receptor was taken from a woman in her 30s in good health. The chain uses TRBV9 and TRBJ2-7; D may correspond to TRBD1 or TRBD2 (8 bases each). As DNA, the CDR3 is TGTGCCAGCAGCCCCCAGGGGGCGGGAGGAAACAACGAGCAGTACTTC. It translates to CASSPQGAGGNNEQYF.